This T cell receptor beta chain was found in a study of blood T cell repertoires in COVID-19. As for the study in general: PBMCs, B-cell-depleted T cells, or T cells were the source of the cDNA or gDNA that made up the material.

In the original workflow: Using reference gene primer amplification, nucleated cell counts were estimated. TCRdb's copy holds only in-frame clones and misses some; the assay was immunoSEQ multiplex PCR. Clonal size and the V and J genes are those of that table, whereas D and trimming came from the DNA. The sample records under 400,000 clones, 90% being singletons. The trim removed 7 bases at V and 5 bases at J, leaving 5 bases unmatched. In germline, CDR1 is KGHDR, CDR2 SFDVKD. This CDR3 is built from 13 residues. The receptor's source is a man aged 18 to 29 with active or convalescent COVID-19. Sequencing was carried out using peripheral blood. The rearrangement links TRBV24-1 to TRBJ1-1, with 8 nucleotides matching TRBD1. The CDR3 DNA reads TGTGCCACCAGGAGACAGGGGACGACTGAAGCTTTCTTT. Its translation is CATRRQGTTEAFF.